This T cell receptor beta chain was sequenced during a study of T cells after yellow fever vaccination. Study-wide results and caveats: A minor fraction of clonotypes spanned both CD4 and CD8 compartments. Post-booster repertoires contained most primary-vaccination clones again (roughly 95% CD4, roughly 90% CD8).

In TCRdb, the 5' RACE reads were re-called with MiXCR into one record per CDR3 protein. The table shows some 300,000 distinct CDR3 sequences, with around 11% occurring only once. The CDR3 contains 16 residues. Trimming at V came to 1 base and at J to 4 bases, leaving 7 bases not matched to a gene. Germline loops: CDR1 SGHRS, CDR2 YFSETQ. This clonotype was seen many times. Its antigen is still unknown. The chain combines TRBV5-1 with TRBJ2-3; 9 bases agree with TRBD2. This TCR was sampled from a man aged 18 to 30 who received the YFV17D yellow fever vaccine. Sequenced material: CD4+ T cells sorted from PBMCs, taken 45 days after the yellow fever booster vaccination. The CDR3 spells CASSLPSGELADTQYF. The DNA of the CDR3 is TGCGCCAGCAGCTTGCCTAGCGGGGAGCTCGCAGATACGCAGTATTTT. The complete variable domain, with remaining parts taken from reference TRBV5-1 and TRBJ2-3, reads KAGVTQTPRYLIKTRGQQVTLSCSPISGHRSVSWYQQTPGQGLQFLFEYFSETQRNKGNFPGRFSGRQFSNSRSEMNVSTLELGDSALYLCASSLPSGELADTQYFGPGTRLTVL.